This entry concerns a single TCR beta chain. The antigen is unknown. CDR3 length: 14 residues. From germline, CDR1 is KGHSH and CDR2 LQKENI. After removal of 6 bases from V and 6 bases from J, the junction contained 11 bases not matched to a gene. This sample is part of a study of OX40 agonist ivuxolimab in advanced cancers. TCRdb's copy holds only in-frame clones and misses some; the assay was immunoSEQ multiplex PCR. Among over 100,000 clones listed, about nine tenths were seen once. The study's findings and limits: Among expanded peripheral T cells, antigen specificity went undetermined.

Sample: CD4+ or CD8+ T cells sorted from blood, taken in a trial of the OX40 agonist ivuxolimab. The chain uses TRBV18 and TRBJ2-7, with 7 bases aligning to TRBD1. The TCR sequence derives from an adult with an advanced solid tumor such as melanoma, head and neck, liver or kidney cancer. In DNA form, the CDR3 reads TGTGCCAGCTCCCCCTCACAGGGGAACCGCGAGCAGTACTTC. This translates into CASSPSQGNREQYF.